A single sample is the source of the 16 T cell receptor beta chains below, sequenced in a study of blood T cell repertoires in COVID-19. Data came from immunoSEQ multiplex PCR; TCRdb stores just in-frame clones and leaves some out. The sample has nearly 200,000 clones, almost 85% seen once. Sample: peripheral blood. Every receptor here comes from a woman in her sixties or seventies with active or convalescent COVID-19.

This clone has just one count. This chain links TRBV6-5 with TRBJ1-3; 7 nucleotides match TRBD1. In germline, CDR1 is MNHEY, CDR2 SVGAGI. V lost 4 bases to trimming and J lost 2 bases; unmatched junction nucleotides: 5. The CDR3 loop spans 15 amino acids. The CDR3 here is CASSLAGTAGNTIYF. Here the CDR3 DNA reads TGTGCCAGCAGTTTGGCCGGGACAGCTGGAAACACCATATATTTT.

The genes are TRBV2 and TRBJ1-5; tentatively, D is TRBD1 (6 bases). V lost 7 bases and J 7 bases, leaving 14 bases between the germline ends. The CDR3 runs to 13 residues. Germline CDR1 is SNHLY and CDR2 is FYNNEI. CDR3 region: CASMGGGGQPQHF. In nucleotides, the CDR3 is TGTGCCAGCATGGGGGGGGGCGGACAGCCCCAGCATTTT.

A few counts support this clone. The chain couples TRBV4-1 to TRBJ2-1; TRBD2 matches 7 bases. The CDR3 covers 17 residues. CDR1 MGHRA and CDR2 YSYEKL come from the germline V gene. V shed 4 bases and J 3 bases; nucleotides not matched to a gene: 12. CDR3 amino acids: CASSPTGGVVDYNEQFF. In DNA form, the CDR3 reads TGCGCCAGCAGCCCGACTGGGGGGGTAGTTGACTACAATGAGCAGTTCTTC.

J is TRBJ1-6 and V is TRBV7-9, with D tentatively TRBD1 (6 bases). CDR3 length: 13 amino acids. The ends were cut back, 3 bases at V and 12 bases at J, with 12 bases in the middle. CDR1 and CDR2 from the germline V gene are SEHNR and FQNEAQ (reference sequence). CDR3: CASSLTGQLPLHF. The CDR3 DNA sequence: TGTGCCAGCAGCTTGACCGGACAGCTACCCCTCCACTTT. The full variable domain, with the rest looked up from reference TRBV7-9 and TRBJ1-6, is DTGVSQNPRHKITKRGQNVTFRCDPISEHNRLYWYRQTLGQGPEFLTYFQNEAQLEKSRLLSDRFSAERPKGSFSTLEIQRTEQGDSAMYLCASSLTGQLPLHFGNGTRLTVT.

The chain couples TRBV19 to TRBJ2-3; tentatively, D is TRBD2 (6 bases). The CDR3 loop spans 14 amino acids. CDR1 and CDR2 (germline): LNHDA, SQIVND (reference sequence). V shed 3 bases and J shed 1 base, with 8 bases lying between them. The CDR3 bases are TGTGCCAGTAGTATCGCTAGCGGCACAGATACGCAGTATTTT. It specifies CASSIASGTDTQYF.

This chain links TRBV4-1 with TRBJ2-1, with a tentative D call TRBD2 (6 bases). This CDR3 is 15 amino acids long. CDR1 and CDR2 from the germline V gene are MGHRA and YSYEKL. Between the trimmed V and J ends, which lost 0 bases and 7 bases, there was a span of 13 bases. The CDR3 loop reads CASSQDLGRRNEQFF. Here the CDR3 DNA reads TGCGCCAGCAGCCAAGATTTAGGGAGGAGAAATGAGCAGTTCTTC.

The chain employs TRBV5-1 and TRBJ2-5, with 9 bases identical to TRBD1. The CDR3 loop spans 14 amino acids. Germline trimming cut 4 bases from V and 5 bases from J; bases unmatched to any gene: 6. Germline lookup yields CDR1 SGHRS and CDR2 YFSETQ. CDR3 amino acids: CASSIQGAEETQYF. The CDR3 DNA reads TGCGCCAGCAGCATACAGGGGGCTGAGGAGACCCAGTACTTC.

This clone appeared many times. V is TRBV19 and J is TRBJ1-2; D not certain. This CDR3 is built from 13 residues. Germline CDR1 is LNHDA and CDR2 is SQIVND (reference sequence). V was cut by 3 bases and J by 2 bases, with 7 bases left in between. CDR3 sequence: CASSIVQNYGYTF. The DNA of the CDR3 is TGTGCCAGTAGTATCGTGCAGAACTATGGCTACACCTTC.

The chain recombines TRBV12-3 or TRBV12-4 with TRBJ1-2, with D possibly TRBD1 on 5 matching bases. V dropped 0 bases and J dropped 8 bases, with 10 bases sitting between them. This CDR3 is 13 amino acids long. CDR3 amino acids: CASSLARVGGYTF. CDR3 nucleotide sequence: TGTGCCAGCAGTTTAGCCAGGGTCGGAGGCTACACCTTC.

This clone was recorded a few times. Different DNA sequences within this sample yield the same CDR3. The CDR3 nucleotides are TGCGCCAGCAGCTTGGACAGCTATGGCTACACCTTC. This encodes CASSLDSYGYTF. V and J are TRBV5-1 and TRBJ1-2; no firm D call. This CDR3 has 12 residues. CDR1 and CDR2 from the germline V gene are SGHRS and YFSETQ. With 0 bases removed from V and 4 bases from J, the gap between germline ends came to 4 bases.

The chain is built from TRBV7-9 and TRBJ2-2; TRBD2 is a possible D gene (6 bases). V gave up 3 bases and J gave up 1 base, with 9 bases separating them. This CDR3 spans 15 amino acids. The germline gives CDR1 SEHNR, CDR2 FQNEAQ (reference sequence). This CDR3 is CASSLTGRNTGELFF. CDR3 sequence (DNA): TGTGCCAGCAGCTTGACCGGGAGGAACACCGGGGAGCTGTTTTTT. The entire variable domain, with the rest obtained from reference TRBV7-9 and TRBJ2-2, is as follows: DTGVSQNPRHKITKRGQNVTFRCDPISEHNRLYWYRQTLGQGPEFLTYFQNEAQLEKSRLLSDRFSAERPKGSFSTLEIQRTEQGDSAMYLCASSLTGRNTGELFFGEGSRLTVL.

The rearrangement links TRBV4-1 to TRBJ1-6, with TRBD1 as a possible D gene (5 bases). The germline V gene encodes CDR1 MGHRA and CDR2 YSYEKL. Trimming shortened V by 6 bases and J by 5 bases, and 11 bases separated the two germline ends. This CDR3 is built from 14 residues. The CDR3 loop reads CASRRIGDNSPLHF. DNA for the CDR3: TGCGCCAGCAGGCGAATAGGGGATAATTCACCCCTCCACTTT.

V usage is TRBV7-9 and J usage is TRBJ2-2; D is perhaps TRBD1 (5 bases). The germline V gene has CDR1 SEHNR and CDR2 FQNEAQ (reference sequence). The CDR3 sequence is 17 residues long. V shed 4 bases and J shed 0 bases, with 15 bases lying between them. The chain's CDR3 is CASSWPKGDSNTGELFF. CDR3 DNA: TGTGCCAGCAGCTGGCCTAAAGGGGATTCGAACACCGGGGAGCTGTTTTTT.

The chain is built from TRBV5-5 and TRBJ1-1; D is undetermined. V was trimmed by 0 bases and J by 5 bases, leaving 14 bases between them. The germline CDR1 and CDR2 sequences are SGHKS and YYEKEE (reference sequence). This CDR3 has 15 amino acids. The CDR3 here is CASSLEFRERTEAFF. The CDR3 DNA reads TGTGCCAGCAGCTTGGAATTTAGGGAGAGAACTGAAGCTTTCTTT. Full variable domain (remainder filled in from reference TRBV5-5 and TRBJ1-1): DAGVTQSPTHLIKTRGQQVTLRCSPISGHKSVSWYQQVLGQGPQFIFQYYEKEERGRGNFPDRFSARQFPNYSSELNVNALLLGDSALYLCASSLEFRERTEAFFGQGTRLTVV.

The V gene is TRBV18, the J gene TRBJ2-1; 12 positions match TRBD1. Germline V gene data show CDR1 as KGHSH and CDR2 as LQKENI. V lost 6 bases, J lost 6 bases, and 6 bases stayed unmatched. The CDR3 consists of 15 residues. The CDR3 reads CASSSGQGASNEQFF. CDR3 DNA: TGTGCCAGCTCTTCGGGACAGGGGGCGAGCAATGAGCAGTTCTTC.

Only one count was recorded for this clone. The J gene is TRBJ2-7, the V gene TRBV15, with D possibly TRBD1 on 6 matching bases. V was clipped by 1 base and J by 5 bases, with 15 bases between them. The germline V gene encodes CDR1 LNHNV and CDR2 YYDKDF (reference sequence). This CDR3 spans 15 amino acids. The CDR3 DNA reads TGTGCCACCAGCAGAGCGGACAGAGAGGTCCACGAGCAGTACTTC. Translating it yields CATSRADREVHEQYF.